The 17 T cell receptor beta chains below all came from one sample that was sequenced in a study of blood T cell repertoires in COVID-19. Measured with immunoSEQ multiplex PCR; TCRdb has only the in-frame clones, and not every one. Found here are around 310,000 clones, 90% of them singletons; the top ten hold roughly 1%. The sequencing input was peripheral blood. The source of these receptors is a woman between 40 and 50 years old with COVID-19, enrolled during active disease.

The chain recombines TRBV28 with TRBJ1-2; 7 positions match TRBD1. V dropped 7 bases and J dropped 3; count of bases not matched to a gene: 17. Germline CDR1 is MDHEN and CDR2 is SYDVKM. This CDR3 has 17 amino acids. CDR3 sequence (DNA): TGTGCCAGCACCCCCTTGGTTGATAGGGGGCTTCACTATGGCTACACCTTC. Amino acid sequence: CASTPLVDRGLHYGYTF.

The chain employs TRBV9 and TRBJ2-2; 8 bases are shared with TRBD2. The length of the CDR3 is 14 residues. The ends lost 4 bases at V and 9 bases at J; junction bases unmatched: 8. From germline, CDR1 is SGDLS and CDR2 YYNGEE. CDR3 sequence reads: CASSPRGGSWELFF. The CDR3 coding sequence is TGTGCCAGCAGCCCCCGGGGGGGCTCTTGGGAGCTGTTTTTT.

The chain employs TRBV9 and TRBJ1-1, with D uncertain. Germline V lookup: CDR1 SGDLS, CDR2 YYNGEE. The CDR3 covers 16 residues. V lost 0 bases to trimming and J lost 5 bases, with 17 bases between them. As DNA, the CDR3 is TGTGCCAGCAGCGTAGCTGCGAATAAACAGAGAACTGAAGCTTTCTTT. Protein: CASSVAANKQRTEAFF.

The chain links TRBV18 to TRBJ1-3, with 10 bases lining up with TRBD1. J was trimmed by 3 bases and V by 5 bases; bases with no gene match: 7. From germline, CDR1 is KGHSH and CDR2 LQKENI. The CDR3 is made up of 16 amino acids. Written as DNA, the CDR3 is TGTGCCAGCTCATCAATGACAGGGGGCTTTGGAAACACCATATATTTT. This codes for CASSSMTGGFGNTIYF.

The rearrangement links TRBV3-1 (or the pseudogene TRBV3-2) to TRBJ1-2; 9 nucleotides align to TRBD1. The CDR3 has 18 residues. Germline CDR1 reads LGHDT; CDR2 reads YNNKEL (reference sequence). Trimming cost V 4 bases and J 9 bases; bases outside gene matches: 21. The CDR3 region is CASSPNRGTGLTRGRYTF. The CDR3 DNA sequence: TGTGCCAGCAGCCCGAACCGCGGGACAGGGCTTACGAGGGGACGCTACACCTTC.

CDR3 bases: TGTGCCAGCAGGGCGACCGGGACTAGAGGGGAGACCCAGTACTTC. Protein sequence: CASRATGTRGETQYF. The chain recombines TRBV28 with TRBJ2-5; 8 nucleotides align to TRBD2. The germline V gene encodes CDR1 MDHEN and CDR2 SYDVKM. V lost 6 bases to trimming and J lost 5 bases; unmatched junction nucleotides: 11. This CDR3 contains 15 residues.

The chain employs TRBV7-3 and TRBJ2-1; TRBD1 agrees at 7 bases. V trimming: 6 bases; J trimming: 6 bases; junction bases outside the gene matches: 20. The CDR3 has 18 residues. CDR1 and CDR2 from the germline V gene are SGHTA and FQGTGA. The CDR3 bases are TGTGCCAGCAGGCCTCGGACAGGCCCACCGTACAACTCCAATGAGCAGTTCTTC. Its protein product is CASRPRTGPPYNSNEQFF.

V gene TRBV24-1 combines with J gene TRBJ2-1; TRBD2 aligns across 8 bases. Losses at the gene ends were 3 bases for V and 0 bases for J; bases not matched to a gene: 6. Germline V gene data show CDR1 as KGHDR and CDR2 as SFDVKD. The CDR3 runs 17 residues. The CDR3 here is CATSDQAGGSSYNEQFF. CDR3 sequence (DNA): TGTGCCACCAGTGATCAGGCGGGGGGAAGCTCCTACAATGAGCAGTTCTTC.

The rearrangement links TRBV27 to TRBJ2-1, with D possibly being TRBD2 (7 bases). The CDR3 has 17 amino acids. The V end lost 5 bases, the J end lost 0 bases, and 17 bases lay between the germline ends. The germline CDR1 and CDR2 sequences are MNHEY and SMNVEV (reference sequence). The CDR3 DNA follows: TGTGCCAGCAGTCCATCCGGGGGCGGGAGCTCCTACAATGAGCAGTTCTTC. Protein product: CASSPSGGGSSYNEQFF.

The chain carries TRBV5-4 and TRBJ1-1, with D tentatively TRBD1 (6 bases). V was cut by 5 bases and J by 1 base, with 15 bases left in between. Germline V gene lookup returns CDR1 SGHNT and CDR2 YYREEE (reference sequence). The CDR3 loop spans 15 amino acids. The CDR3 DNA reads as TGTGCCAGCAGTCCCACCGGGACACCGAACACTGAAGCTTTCTTT. This translates into CASSPTGTPNTEAFF.

The chain employs TRBV13 and TRBJ2-5, with TRBD1 matching 7 bases. CDR3 length: 15 residues. Germline CDR1 reads PRHDT; CDR2 reads FYEKMQ (reference sequence). J gave up 6 bases and V 1 base, and 8 bases lay outside the gene matches. The CDR3 is CASSLEYRGEQTQYF. CDR3 DNA: TGTGCCAGCAGCTTAGAATACAGGGGCGAGCAGACCCAGTACTTC.

The gene calls are TRBV7-2 and TRBJ1-5; D uncertain. Trimming removed 1 base at V and 9 bases at J, with 13 bases between. Germline V gives CDR1 SGHTA, CDR2 FQGNSA. There are 14 residues in the CDR3. The CDR3 loop reads CASSLGLRTMPQHF. The CDR3 DNA follows: TGTGCCAGCAGCTTAGGGCTGAGGACTATGCCCCAGCATTTT.

The rearrangement links TRBV7-2 to TRBJ1-1, with unresolved D. The CDR3 is 14 amino acids. Germline-derived CDR1 and CDR2 are SGHTA and FQGNSA. V shed 2 bases and J shed 1 base, with 8 bases lying between them. CDR3 coding DNA: TGTGCCAGCAGCTTATCGGAGAGGAACACTGAAGCTTTCTTT. Protein product: CASSLSERNTEAFF.

The chain joins TRBV19 to TRBJ1-5; D is undetermined. Germline V gives CDR1 LNHDA, CDR2 SQIVND (reference sequence). The CDR3 covers 12 residues. Between the trimmed V and J ends, which lost 3 bases and 9 bases, there was a span of 9 bases. The CDR3 nucleotides read TGTGCCAGTAGTATGGGCGTTGCGCCCCAGCATTTT. This gives the protein CASSMGVAPQHF. Complete variable domain (other parts from reference TRBV19 and TRBJ1-5): DGGITQSPKYLFRKEGQNVTLSCEQNLNHDAMYWYRQDPGQGLRLIYYSQIVNDFQKGDIAEGYSVSREKKESFPLTVTSAQKNPTAFYLCASSMGVAPQHFGDGTRLSIL.

A single count supports this clone. The identical CDR3 is also encoded by other nucleotide sequences in the sample. This rearrangement joins TRBV7-2 to TRBJ1-1; 7 nucleotides match TRBD1. This CDR3 is built from 14 residues. The junction had 1 base not matched to a gene; V was cut back by 1 base and J by 2 bases. In germline, CDR1 is SGHTA, CDR2 FQGNSA. This CDR3 is CASSLGQGNTEAFF. The CDR3 DNA reads TGTGCCAGCAGCTTAGGACAGGGAAACACTGAAGCTTTCTTT.

This clone was found once. V is TRBV21-1 and J is TRBJ2-7; the listed D gene, TRBD1, was not tested against the DNA. TRBV21-1 is described as a pseudogene. This CDR3 has 15 amino acids. CDR3 sequence: CASSRVGQGMIEQYF. The CDR3 bases are TGTGCCAGCAGCAGAGTTGGGCAGGGTATGATCGAGCAGTACTTC.

The rearrangement links TRBV18 to TRBJ1-5, with D hard to call. The V gene's germline CDR1 is KGHSH and CDR2 LQKENI. Trimming pared 8 bases from V and 2 bases from J, leaving 13 bases between. The CDR3 length is 14 residues. Here the CDR3 DNA reads TGTGCCAGCCGCGGGGAGGTCGGCAATCAGCCCCAGCATTTT. Its translation is CASRGEVGNQPQHF.